What follows describes a single T cell receptor beta chain. This receptor's antigen is unknown. The input lacks base qualities; no much larger clone sits a single base away. Library prep was done by the immunoSEQ multiplex PCR assay. The multiplex PCR relied on a mix of 60 forward primers for TCR Vbeta segments and 13 reverse primers for TCR Jbeta segments. A multiplex PCR assay on genomic DNA amplified the CDR3 region of rearranged TCR beta genes. The Illumina HiSeq System was used to sequence the amplified TCR beta libraries as 87-base-pair reads. Per the authors' processing: A later analysis counted around 72 million unique TCR beta chains across the 666 repertoires, and about 10 million of these chains were shared by at least two donors. Raw reads were error-corrected and collapsed into unique sequences by a nearest-neighbor algorithm in which closely related sequences were merged to remove PCR and sequencing errors. V, D and J gene segments were assigned by aligning CDR3 sequences to IMGT reference sequences. For a sequence to be retained, a match of at least six nucleotides to both a V gene segment and a J gene segment was required. Rearrangements were called productive when the CDR3 lacked stop codons and stayed in frame with V and J; all others were non-productive. CDR3 was defined by IMGT convention, running from the second conserved V-encoded cysteine to the conserved J-encoded phenylalanine. The earlier analysis of about 570 of the donors excluded any sequence lacking an unambiguous match to a single V gene segment. In an earlier analysis of approximately 590 of the donors, V segments were called functional above 56.7% productive rearrangements and were called segregating when the between-donor standard deviation exceeded 5%. A statistical classification framework was built to diagnose cytomegalovirus status from the catalog of TCR beta chain sequences. In a later analysis, TCR nucleotide sequences were compared against IMGT/GENE-DB human TR gene sequences so that V and J genes could be assigned. Using the TCRdist pipeline, a later analysis assigned CDR3 sequences along with most-parsimonious VDJ recombination scenarios. In a later analysis, each TCR beta chain was defined by its CDR3 amino acid sequence together with its V-gene family, and reads lacking a unique V-gene family were excluded. In a later analysis, several hundred highly shared, low-generation-probability nucleotide sequences were removed to address suspected cross-contamination and a sequencing artifact. In a later analysis, a clonal expansion index for each public chain was calculated from normalized within-repertoire ranks of inferred template counts. A later analysis computed generation probabilities with a VDJ recombination model fitted to out-of-frame rearrangements, and checked the results against IGoR. In a later analysis, hypergeometric tests were used to score TCR-TCR, TCR-HLA and TCR-CMV co-occurrence, with a repertoire-size bias correction applied to TCR pairs. False discovery rates were estimated in a later analysis by permuting HLA or CMV assignments 20 times. In a later analysis, co-occurring TCRs were grouped using DBSCAN, and TCRdist sequence similarity was added for clustering within HLA-allele-positive subsets. Repertoires with fewer than 30,000 or more than 120,000 public chains were left out of co-occurrence clustering, as were about 5 repertoires with anomalous nucleotide sharing. The immuneACCESS repertoire file appears here via TCRdb, limited to in-frame rearrangements. These files lack a portion of the clones; in checked studies, under half of the deficit traces to unresolved V genes, and the cause of the others is not known. D and trimming come from the DNA, and the V and J calls and clone size come from that table. A total of roughly 230,000 clones appear in this sample, around 90% of them only once. The top ten clonotypes cover roughly 1.6% of the sample.

The cohort comprised around 690 healthy bone marrow donors. All cohort members were sampled while nominally healthy, although unrecorded immune exposures were likely present. The donor tested CMV seronegative, placing the donor among the 350 to 400 seronegative members of the cohort. Every donor gave a peripheral blood sample, and the peripheral blood mononuclear cells from that sample were used for TCR beta sequencing. The Qiagen DNeasy Blood Extraction Kit was used to extract genomic DNA from the blood cell samples. The data derive from a study of cytomegalovirus exposure and HLA in healthy donors listed by TCRdb under 2017. Regarding the complete study: An earlier analysis of some 620 of the donors reported approximately 300 Gb of sequence data and around 110 million unique TCR beta sequences obtained from around 180 million T cells. Approximately 310 gigabases of sequencing data and tens of millions of unique TCR sequences made up an early release that covered some 640 HLA-typed donors. The genetic ancestry cluster associated with self-reported Caucasian donors included about 81% of the approximately 400 genotyped donors. The study aimed to test whether cataloging public T cell receptors could reveal signatures of past pathogen exposure. Using immunosequencing, the study profiled T cell repertoires from about 650 subjects and related those repertoires to cytomegalovirus serostatus. Along with the roughly 700-subject first cohort, a separate validation cohort of over a hundred different subjects was used. The study combined high-throughput TCR immunosequencing, statistical association of individual TCRs with disease status, and machine learning to predict cytomegalovirus infection status. A later analysis re-examined previously published TCR beta repertoires from 610 or so donors and added high-resolution HLA genotyping to investigate patterns of TCR occurrence. In the later analysis, no new phenotypic data were used to find candidate immune exposures; instead, reliance was placed on TCR beta sequences and their occurrence across donors. An earlier analysis of roughly 600 of the donors used high-throughput TCR beta sequencing to judge whether each TCR beta V gene segment behaved as functional or pseudogenic. Donor age, sex, ethnicity and CMV serostatus were collected together with the repertoire data. A later genetic analysis used genome-wide SNP genotypes for about 60% of the roughly 670 donors, treating that subset as a discovery cohort. All discovery cohort repertoires had been generated on a single sequencing platform. Class I and class II HLA loci were covered by the typing at four-digit resolution. Typing coverage varied by locus: about 620-640 donors for A, B, C, DRB1 and DQB1; approximately 500 for DQA1; more than 600 for DPA1; roughly 450 for DPB1. About five DR-DQ haplotypes were treated as single units for association and clustering because of strong linkage in the cohort. Across approximately 420 genotyped donors of the cohort, an average of roughly 250,000 unique TCR beta nucleotide sequences per donor were sequenced, and 15% to 20% of those sequences were non-productive. Overall study outcomes, separate from this receptor: Because HLA typing was missing for some donors at each locus, association tests included only the typed subset. Most CMV-associated TCR beta chains appeared to be HLA-restricted in a later analysis, and the HLA associations seemed to be driven largely by CMV exposure. In a later analysis, the rate of TCR association differed among HLA loci, with DRB1 alleles having the most associated TCRs and HLA-C alleles having the fewest. Cytomegalovirus status was reported to be diagnosed by the classifier with high specificity and sensitivity in both the original and validation cohorts. A total of 150 to 200 TCR beta chains were listed by the study as associated with cytomegalovirus. Roughly uniform sequencing depth across donors was assumed in presence/absence analyses, although this assumption may not hold. In a later genetic analysis, fewer N-insertions in productive TCRs were reported among donors in an Asian-associated ancestry cluster than the roughly 640-donor mean. In a later analysis, some 17,000 TCR beta sequences were associated with specific HLA alleles at a false discovery rate of 0.05. Linkage disequilibrium might explain the correlated functional status among segregating V segments, but an unknown experimental factor could not be ruled out. Across donors, most TCR sequences were observed very rarely, whereas some public TCRs were present in many individuals. Broadly in line with IMGT annotations, most TCR beta V segments showed up in productive rearrangements about 87% or about 30% of the time in an earlier analysis of about 500 of the donors. A further reported finding was that TCR beta sequences accurately predicted the HLA-A and HLA-B alleles for most subjects in the first cohort. A cluster of highly shared sequence variants was judged likely to represent a technical artifact of the sequencing pipeline. In vitro tests confirmed that a few of the cytomegalovirus-associated TCR beta chains recognize cytomegalovirus antigens. Some IMGT-functional V segments, including TRBV6-2 and TRBV6-3, could not be distinguished by the 87-base-pair reads and were therefore excluded. According to the authors, the approach could potentially be generalized to other disease states and immunological phenotypes. In this cohort, only TCR beta chains were sequenced, and detectable features were limited by the absence of alpha or paired-chain data. V-gene and J-gene trimming of TCR beta chains was associated with a missense DCLRE1C variant in a later genetic analysis, and the association was replicated in an independent cohort. Some 16 rarely observed V segments, including chromosome 9 orphons, were excluded from the earlier analysis of some 590 of the donors because counts were too low. Immune exposure information for the cohort was limited to CMV serostatus. Assigning TCR associations to individual alleles was difficult when HLA alleles, especially DR and DQ, strongly co-occurred. Several of the top co-occurrence clusters appeared to be linked to parvovirus B19, influenza, CMV and Epstein-Barr virus, according to a later analysis. Compared with equally common non-associated chains, HLA-associated TCR beta chains in a later analysis were more clonally expanded and had lower generation probabilities.

The junction carries 12 bases between V and J, which are trimmed by 7 bases and 0 bases respectively. The CDR3 starts with the cysteine, ends with the phenylalanine, and has 13 residues. CDR3 DNA only is kept here, 39 bases in frame from base 1. As encoded in the germline V gene, CDR1 is SQVTM while CDR2 is ANQGSEA. This TCR was recovered from a girl aged 2 to 10 in good health and CMV-seronegative. Material for sequencing was PBMCs. This receptor chain uses TRBV29-1 and TRBJ2-5, with TRBD2 as a weak D call on 7 bases. CDR3 region: CSAKGGYQETQYF. The nucleotides read TGCAGCGCTAAGGGGGGGTACCAAGAGACCCAGTACTTC.